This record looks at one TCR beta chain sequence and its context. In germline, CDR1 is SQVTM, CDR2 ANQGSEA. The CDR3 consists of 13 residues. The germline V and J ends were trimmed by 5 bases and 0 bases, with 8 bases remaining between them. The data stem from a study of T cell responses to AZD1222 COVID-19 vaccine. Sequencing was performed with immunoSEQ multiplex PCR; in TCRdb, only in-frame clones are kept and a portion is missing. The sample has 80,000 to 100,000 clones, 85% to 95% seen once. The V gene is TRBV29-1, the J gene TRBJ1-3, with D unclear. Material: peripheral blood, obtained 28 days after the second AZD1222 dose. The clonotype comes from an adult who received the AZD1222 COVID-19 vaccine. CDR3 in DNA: TGCAGCGTTTCCCCTTTCTCTGGAAACACCATATATTTT. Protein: CSVSPFSGNTIYF.